The sequence of this TCR beta chain was determined in a study of T cell changes during pregnancy in multiple sclerosis (dated by TCRdb to the late 2010s). Background on the whole study: The study examined how the T cell repertoire changed over the course of pregnancy in women with multiple sclerosis.

Trimming costs V 7 bases and J 8 bases, and their ends lie 17 bases apart. The germline V gene provides CDR1 SGHAT and CDR2 FQNNGV. The cysteine opens and the phenylalanine closes a CDR3 of 13 amino acids. The DNA shown is the 39-base CDR3, in frame from base 1. A remark on this clone: What antigen it recognizes has not been identified. Nothing much larger sits one base from this clone, and base qualities are not available.

Library creation used the immunoSEQ multiplex PCR assay. TCRdb re-hosts the immuneACCESS table, in-frame sequences only. Its copies lack some clones; in the studies checked, an unresolved V gene accounts for under half of them, and the cause for the rest is not known. This sample has under 85,000 clones in its table, and roughly 94% of those were observed once. The ten largest make up 0.58% of the sample. The chain is made from TRBV11-2 and TRBJ1-1, and the D gene may be TRBD1, 6 bases matching. The sequenced sample was peripheral blood, obtained in the third trimester of pregnancy. This sequence originates from a female donor with multiple sclerosis, enrolled in a pregnancy study. The DNA reads TGTGCCAGCAACTTCTTAGGGACATTCGAAGCTTTCTTT. Its amino acids are CASNFLGTFEAFF.